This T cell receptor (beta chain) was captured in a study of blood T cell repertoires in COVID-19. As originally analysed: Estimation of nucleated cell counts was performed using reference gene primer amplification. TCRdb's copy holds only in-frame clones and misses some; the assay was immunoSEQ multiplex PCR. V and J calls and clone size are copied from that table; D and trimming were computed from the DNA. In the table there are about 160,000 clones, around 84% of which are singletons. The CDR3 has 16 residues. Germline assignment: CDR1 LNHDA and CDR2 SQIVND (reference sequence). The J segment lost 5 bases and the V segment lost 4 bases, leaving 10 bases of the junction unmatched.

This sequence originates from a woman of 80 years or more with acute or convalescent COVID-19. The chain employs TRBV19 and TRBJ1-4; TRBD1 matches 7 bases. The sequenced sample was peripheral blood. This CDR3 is CASSRTAGTVNEKLFF. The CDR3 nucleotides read TGTGCCAGTAGTAGAACCGCCGGGACAGTAAATGAAAAACTGTTTTTT.